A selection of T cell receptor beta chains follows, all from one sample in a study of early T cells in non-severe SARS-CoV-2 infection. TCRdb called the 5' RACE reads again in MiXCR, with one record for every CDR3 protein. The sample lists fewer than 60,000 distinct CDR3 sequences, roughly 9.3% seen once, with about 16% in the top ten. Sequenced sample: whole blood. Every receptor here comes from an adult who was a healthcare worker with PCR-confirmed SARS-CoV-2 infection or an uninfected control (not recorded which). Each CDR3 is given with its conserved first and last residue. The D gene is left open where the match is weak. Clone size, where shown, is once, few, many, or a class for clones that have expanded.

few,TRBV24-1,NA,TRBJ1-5,TGTGCCACCAGTGAAACAGGCTATCCCCTCAATCAGCCCCAGCATTTT,CATSETGYPLNQPQHF
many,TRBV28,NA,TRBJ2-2,TGTGCCAGCAGTTCTCGACCGATCTGGCCCCGGGAGCTGTTTTTT,CASSSRPIWPRELFF
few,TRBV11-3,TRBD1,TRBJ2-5,TGTGCCAGCAGCCCGACAGGGGTAGAGACCCAGTACTTC,CASSPTGVETQYF
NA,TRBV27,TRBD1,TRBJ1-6,TGTGCCAGCCGGACAGGGAGCTCCTATAATTCACCCCTCCACTTT,CASRTGSSYNSPLHF
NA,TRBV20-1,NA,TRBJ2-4,TGCAGTGCCCTAGGGGCCAAAAACATTCAGTACTTC,CSALGAKNIQYF
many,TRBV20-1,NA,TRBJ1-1,TGCAGTACCCAGGGAGGGGACACTGAAGCTTTCTTT,CSTQGGDTEAFF
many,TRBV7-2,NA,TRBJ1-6,TGTGCCAGCAGCGAGAGGGGGTTGCGTCCCCTCCACTTT,CASSERGLRPLHF
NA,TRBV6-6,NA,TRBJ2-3,TGTGCCAGCAGTTTCGGAGGAGATACGCAGTATTTT,CASSFGGDTQYF
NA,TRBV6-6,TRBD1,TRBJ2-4,TGTGCCAGCAGAGCCGGGACAGGGGGAAACATTCAGTACTTC,CASRAGTGGNIQYF
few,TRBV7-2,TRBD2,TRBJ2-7,TGTGCCAGCAGCTCAAGGACTAGCGGGACCAACGAGCAGTACTTC,CASSSRTSGTNEQYF
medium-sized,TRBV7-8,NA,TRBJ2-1,TGTGCCAGCAGCTTACCCCCAGGGGGGTCCTACAATGAGCAGTTCTTC,CASSLPPGGSYNEQFF
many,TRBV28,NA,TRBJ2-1,TGTGCCAGCAGTTTATCTATTAGCTCCTACAATGAGCAGTTCTTC,CASSLSISSYNEQFF
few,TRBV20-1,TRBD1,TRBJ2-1,TGCAGTGCTACAAGGGTCGGGACAGTACCCAATGAGCAGTTCTTC,CSATRVGTVPNEQFF